This record concerns one T cell receptor beta chain sequence. There are many counts of this clonotype. Its antigen is still unknown. Base qualities are not provided; no much larger clone lies one nucleotide away. TCR beta CDR3 regions were amplified from RNA transcripts. For the first round of RT-PCR on the TCR CDR3, the HTBI primer set was used together with the Qiagen OneStep RT-PCR kit. A second multiplex PCR round built the libraries, followed by size selection and purification. The libraries were sequenced on an Illumina HiSeq2000 using paired-end 100 bp reads. As for the original processing: Raw data were processed with SOAPnuke, discarding reads with adapters, uncalled bases, mean Phred below 15, or no exact constant-primer or identifier match. COPE v1.2.5 was used to merge the high-quality paired reads, and each unique nucleotide sequence was defined as a clonotype. MiTCR v1.1 was used to align the clonotypes against IMGT TRBV, TRBD and TRBJ reference segments. Only V-J combinations with frequency above 0.0001, covering roughly 99% of repertoires, were analysed. The TCS score was defined as F50 (clonal expansion) divided by E x V (chaos), with BLOSUM62-based TCRdist calculated between CDR3 peptides within each V-J. Welch's t-statistics and random forest reduced 500 to 650 V-J features to roughly 13, which were used in a naive Bayes classifier (R e1071). The public reads were quality trimmed at Q25 with fastp and then assembled into clones with MiXCR by TCRdb, keeping productive beta chains. Rows with a matching CDR3 protein are joined into one entry that keeps the most common DNA and genes. The V and J calls shown here were made by TCRdb, not taken from the authors' results. In this sample the table shows about 270,000 distinct CDR3 sequences, less than 30% of which occur a single time. Around 30% of the sample lies in the top ten.

This specimen belongs to a study of T cells in Graves' hyperthyroidism and ophthalmopathy (dated by TCRdb to 2018 to 2020). In terms of the full investigation: Peripheral blood samples were taken at initial diagnosis, before any treatment was given. For training and testing, the 100 patients in the discovery cohort were randomly divided in a 7:3 ratio. The paper reports TCR Vbeta CDR3 sequencing of some 140 peripheral blood samples: approximately 41 ophthalmopathy, under 80 hyperthyroidism and approximately 17 progressor patients. Whether ophthalmopathy could be predicted prospectively was tested in an independent validation cohort made up of some 20 hyperthyroidism patients plus 17 patients who later progressed to ophthalmopathy. To identify TCR V-J signatures that set the groups apart, the researchers used a discovery cohort of roughly 100 patients, made up of 40 to 45 with Graves' ophthalmopathy and approximately 57 with stable Graves' hyperthyroidism. In addition, the study compared T-cell repertoires in thyroid tissue and in blood from six Graves' hyperthyroidism patients. After sampling, hyperthyroidism patients received methimazole starting at 30 mg daily, and ophthalmopathy patients received high-dose intravenous methylprednisolone.

Hyperthyroidism patients were newly diagnosed, with disease duration under 2 months, and aged 18 to 65 years. Patients with uncontrolled infections, other autoimmune diseases, pregnancy or lactation were excluded. Clinical symptoms, serum thyroxine and TRAb, thyroid ultrasound, and orbital computed tomography formed the basis for the diagnoses. Blood from progressor patients was drawn when they were first diagnosed with hyperthyroidism, before any ophthalmopathy symptoms appeared. PBMCs were separated from approximately 10 ml of fresh peripheral blood using Ficoll-Paque density gradient centrifugation. Progressor patients were defined as those initially diagnosed with Graves' hyperthyroidism in whom ophthalmopathy developed during follow-up. Total RNA was extracted with Trizol reagent, and quality was checked on an Agilent 2100 Bioanalyzer. The CDR3 has 16 amino acids, counting the end cysteine and phenylalanine. Only the CDR3 portion is preserved as DNA: 48 bases, with reading frame beginning at the first base. V drops 0 bases and J drops 0 bases, leaving 11 bases in between. CDR1 LGHDT and CDR2 YNNKEL are derived from the germline V gene (reference sequence).

The research as a whole found: Most expanded thyroid clonotypes (frequency above 0.001) were also found in blood, which suggests that blood repertoires may mirror thyroid immune responses. Sample size was not statistically predetermined, and blinding of investigators to group allocation was not performed. Ophthalmopathy was separated from stable hyperthyroidism by a 13 V-J signature model, with just over 85% sensitivity and about 81% specificity obtained in cross-validation and 80%/75% obtained in testing. During validation, the model predicted progression to ophthalmopathy a median of roughly 7.1 months ahead of onset, with around 71% sensitivity and about 75% specificity.

The sequence was obtained from a man aged 40-50 years with Graves' hyperthyroidism that later progressed to Graves' ophthalmopathy. The material sequenced was blood. The rearrangement combines TRBV3-1 with TRBJ1-1; the D gene cannot be resolved reliably. For the CDR3, the sequence is CASSQEGLGMNTEAFF. The DNA sequence is TGTGCCAGCAGCCAAGAAGGGTTGGGTATGAACACTGAAGCTTTCTTT.